These T cell receptor beta chains were read from a single sample in a study of identical twins. One entry per CDR3 protein, called by TCRdb with MiXCR from the 5' RACE reads. This sample carries approximately 1.8 million distinct CDR3 sequences, about 30% of them seen once, and the ten largest clones take more than 0.25%. Sequenced material: cord blood. These receptors were taken from a newborn girl in good health. Each CDR3 is given with its conserved first and last residue. D genes are given only for firm matches. Rows give clone size only sometimes, using once, few, many, or a class for an expanded clone.

clone_size	d_call	j_call	v_call	cdr3_nt	cdr3_aa
once	-	TRBJ2-7	TRBV6-6	TGTGCCAGCACCATTCCAGGGTACGACGAGCAGTACTTC	CASTIPGYDEQYF
-	-	TRBJ2-7	TRBV4-1	TGCGCCAGCAGCCAAGATGGTCAACTAGCCGACAATGAGCAGTACTTC	CASSQDGQLADNEQYF
-	TRBD1	TRBJ2-7	TRBV29-1	TGCAGCGTTGACCCAGACAGGGGTGCAAATGAGCAGTACTTC	CSVDPDRGANEQYF
-	TRBD1	TRBJ2-5	TRBV29-1	TGCAGCGTTTACCGGGACAGGGGGCAAGAGACCCAGTACTTC	CSVYRDRGQETQYF
-	TRBD1	TRBJ1-2	TRBV7-9	TGTGCCAGCAGCCCGGACAGGGACATCCTTATCTATGGCTACACCTTC	CASSPDRDILIYGYTF
few	-	TRBJ2-1	TRBV27	TGTGCCAGCAGTTTATCCCCGGGGGGCTTTTTCAATGAGCAGTTCTTC	CASSLSPGGFFNEQFF
-	-	TRBJ1-5	TRBV7-4	TGTGCCAGCAGCTTAGAGCAGCCCCAGCATTTT	CASSLEQPQHF
once	-	TRBJ1-5	TRBV6-5	TGTGCCAGCAGTTACCAGGTCGGGGGTCAGCCCCAGCATTTT	CASSYQVGGQPQHF
few	TRBD1	TRBJ1-6	TRBV6-2/TRBV6-3	TGTGCCAGCAGAGAAGCCGGGACAGGGGTCTCACCCCTCCACTTT	CASREAGTGVSPLHF
-	-	TRBJ2-7	TRBV6-5	TGTGCCAGCAGTTACTCCCCGGCTAGCATCAATGAGCAGTACTTC	CASSYSPASINEQYF
-	-	TRBJ2-3	TRBV29-1	TGCAGCGTTGTAGAGGGACGGACAGATACGCAGTATTTT	CSVVEGRTDTQYF
-	TRBD2	TRBJ2-1	TRBV29-1	TGCAGCGTCGAGGCTAGCGGGGGTTACAATGAGCAGTTCTTC	CSVEASGGYNEQFF
-	TRBD1	TRBJ1-2	TRBV11-1	TGTGCCAGCAGCCCTACGCCTACAGGGGACTGGAATGGCTACACCTTC	CASSPTPTGDWNGYTF
-	TRBD1	TRBJ1-5	TRBV2	TGTGCCAGCAGTGATGACAGGGGGCGTCAGCCCCAGCATTTT	CASSDDRGRQPQHF
few	-	TRBJ2-3	TRBV29-1	TGCAGCGTTGGGTATAGCACAGATACGCAGTATTTT	CSVGYSTDTQYF
-	TRBD2	TRBJ2-7	TRBV7-8	TGTGCCAGCAGCTTACGCGCTAGCGGGAGCGTTCGGTCCGAGCAGTACTTC	CASSLRASGSVRSEQYF
few	TRBD1	TRBJ1-1	TRBV7-9	TGTGCCAGCAGCTTAGCGACAGGGGGTCCTATGAACACTGAAGCTTTCTTT	CASSLATGGPMNTEAFF
-	-	TRBJ1-2	TRBV28	TGTGCCAGCAGTTCATGGGGCGGACCGAACTATGGCTACACCTTC	CASSSWGGPNYGYTF
-	-	TRBJ2-7	TRBV28	TGTGCCAGCAGCTCCCCTCCTGACTGGAAGCAGTACTTC	CASSSPPDWKQYF
-	-	TRBJ2-5	TRBV27	TGTGCCAGCAGTTTCATCGGGGGAGTAAGGTACAATGAGCAGTACTTC	CASSFIGGVRYNEQYF
-	-	TRBJ2-1	TRBV12-3/TRBV12-4	TGTGCCAGCAGTCACCGGGACTCCCTTTACAATGAGCAGTTCTTC	CASSHRDSLYNEQFF
-	TRBD2	TRBJ2-1	TRBV7-9	TGTGCCAGCAGCCCTCTCCCCCGCACTAGCGGGAGAGACAATGAGCAGTTCTTC	CASSPLPRTSGRDNEQFF
few	TRBD2	TRBJ2-1	TRBV20-1	TGCAGTGCTAGAGATCGGGCGGGGGGCCGATACAATGAGCAGTTCTTC	CSARDRAGGRYNEQFF
few	TRBD2	TRBJ2-3	TRBV7-9	TGTGCCAGCACCCTAGCGGGAGTATCAGATACGCAGTATTTT	CASTLAGVSDTQYF
-	-	TRBJ1-1	TRBV12-3/TRBV12-4	TGTGCCAGCAGTTTATTCGCGGTGAGGAGCACTGAAGCTTTCTTT	CASSLFAVRSTEAFF
-	-	TRBJ2-1	TRBV12-3/TRBV12-4	TGTGCCAGCAGTGGCAGGGGAGAGACCCAGTTCTTC	CASSGRGETQFF
-	-	TRBJ2-7	TRBV20-1	TGCAGTGCTAGAGATCACAGGAACTACGAGCAGTACTTC	CSARDHRNYEQYF
many	TRBD2	TRBJ2-3	TRBV5-1	TGCGCCAGCAGGAGCGGGAGTACAGATACGCAGTATTTT	CASRSGSTDTQYF
-	-	TRBJ1-2	TRBV20-1	TGCAGTGCCCCCCTTTCGGCCTATGGCTACACCTTC	CSAPLSAYGYTF
many	-	TRBJ2-3	TRBV4-2	TGTGCCAGCAGCCCGGGACGCCGCACAGATACGCAGTATTTT	CASSPGRRTDTQYF
-	-	TRBJ2-2	TRBV6-5	TGTGCCAGCAGTTACTCACCGGCGAACACCGGGGAGCTGTTTTTT	CASSYSPANTGELFF
few	-	TRBJ2-7	TRBV29-1	TGCAGCGTCCGACGGGGTAGTAGTTCCTACGAGCAGTACTTC	CSVRRGSSSYEQYF
few	-	TRBJ2-2	TRBV29-1	TGCAGCGTTGCCAGCTGGCCCGGGGAGCTGTTTTTT	CSVASWPGELFF
few	TRBD1	TRBJ2-4	TRBV20-1	TGCAGTGCTTTTCCCGGGACAGGGTGGAACATTCAGTACTTC	CSAFPGTGWNIQYF
few	-	TRBJ1-5	TRBV20-1	TGCAGTGCTAGAGTGTTAGGGGGGGATAGCAATCAGCCCCAGCATTTT	CSARVLGGDSNQPQHF
-	-	TRBJ2-1	TRBV28	TGTGCCAGCAGTTTAGCCCTTGAGGCGGCCCAGTTCTTC	CASSLALEAAQFF
many	TRBD1	TRBJ2-4	TRBV29-1	TGCAGCGTTGGCCAGGACAGGGGGCGAATCATTCAGTACTTC	CSVGQDRGRIIQYF
-	-	TRBJ1-5	TRBV28	TGTGCCCAAAATATAAGGGCCCAATGGGATAGCAATCAGCCCCAGCATTTT	CAQNIRAQWDSNQPQHF
-	-	TRBJ2-3	TRBV7-2	TGTGCCAGCAGCTTAGGGTGGGGTAGATTGAGCACAGATACGCAGTATTTT	CASSLGWGRLSTDTQYF
few	-	TRBJ2-1	TRBV6-2/TRBV6-3	TGTGCCAGCAGTCCCCTACCCCTCTCCCCCGGCAATGAGCAGTTCTTC	CASSPLPLSPGNEQFF
-	TRBD2	TRBJ2-1	TRBV10-3	TGTGCCATCAGTGCAACCGTAGCGGGGGGGGAGTTCTTC	CAISATVAGGEFF
-	TRBD2	TRBJ2-4	TRBV12-3/TRBV12-4	TGTGCCAGCAGTTTATGGCTAGCGGGAGGGGGCGGAAACATTCAGTACTTC	CASSLWLAGGGGNIQYF
few	TRBD2	TRBJ2-5	TRBV10-2	TGCGCCAGCAGTGAAGCCGGCCGGGGGACTAGGTCCGAAGAGACCCAGTACTTC	CASSEAGRGTRSEETQYF
once	-	TRBJ1-1	TRBV20-1	TGCAGTGCTAGGATACAGGAAAACACTGAAGCTTTCTTT	CSARIQENTEAFF
-	TRBD1	TRBJ2-7	TRBV11-2	TGTGCCTGCAGCTCCTTATCAGGGGGTTACGAGCAGTACTTC	CACSSLSGGYEQYF
-	-	TRBJ2-5	TRBV12-3/TRBV12-4	TGTGCCAGCAGTTTGAGGTTTTTAGAGGGCCCTTCCCAAGAGACCCAGTACTTC	CASSLRFLEGPSQETQYF